Listed below are T cell receptor beta chains from one sample, sequenced in a study of T cells in Graves' hyperthyroidism and ophthalmopathy. TCRdb reprocessed the multiplex PCR reads with MiXCR, giving one entry per CDR3 protein. In the table there are roughly 300,000 distinct CDR3 sequences, 15% to 20% of which are singletons. Sequencing input: blood. Source of these receptors: a woman between 45 and 60 years old with Graves' hyperthyroidism. CDR3s include the opening cysteine and the closing phenylalanine or tryptophan. D genes are given only for firm matches. Rows may omit the clone size; those that give it use once, few, many or a size class.

TRBV20-1,TRBJ2-7,TRBD2,many,TGCAGTGCTAGAGACGGGACTAGCGGGAGCAAGACCTACGAGCAGTACTTC,CSARDGTSGSKTYEQYF
TRBV6-1,TRBJ2-3,TRBD1,.,TGTGCCAGCAGTCGAGCTCCGGGACAGGGCAATAGCACAGATACGCAGTATTTT,CASSRAPGQGNSTDTQYF
TRBV12-3/TRBV12-4,TRBJ2-7,.,many,TGTGCCAGCAGTTTTGGGCACGAGCAGTACTTC,CASSFGHEQYF
TRBV7-2,TRBJ2-7,.,.,TGTGCCAGCAGCTCGGACCCTACCTACGAGCAGTACTTC,CASSSDPTYEQYF
TRBV7-8,TRBJ2-5,.,.,TGTGCCAGCACCGGGACACAGCGGAGGGAGACCCAGTACTTC,CASTGTQRRETQYF
TRBV7-7,TRBJ2-5,.,.,TGTGCTAGCAGCTTAGGATCCCGGCAGGGAGAGACCCAGTACTTC,CASSLGSRQGETQYF
TRBV27,TRBJ2-7,.,few,TGTGCCAGCAGTCGAACCGGGACTCAATACGAGCAGTACTTC,CASSRTGTQYEQYF
TRBV14,TRBJ2-3,.,.,TGTGCCAGCAGCGGTGGACGGGATACGCAGTATTTT,CASSGGRDTQYF
TRBV6-1,TRBJ2-1,.,many,TGTGCCAGCAGTGAACGGGGATACAATGAGCAGTTCTTC,CASSERGYNEQFF
TRBV20-1,TRBJ2-6,.,few,TGCAGTGCTAGGGGGGTCTCTGGGGCCAACGTCCTGACTTTC,CSARGVSGANVLTF
TRBV11-2,TRBJ1-3,TRBD1,many,TGTGCCAGCAGCACAGGGGGAGGTGGAAACACCATATATTTT,CASSTGGGGNTIYF
TRBV16,TRBJ2-3,TRBD1,few,TGTGCCAGCAGCCAATCGATGGGACAGACCACAGATACGCAGTATTTT,CASSQSMGQTTDTQYF